The clone carrying this T cell receptor (beta chain) was recorded a few times. What it recognizes is unknown. The V gene's germline CDR1 is SQVTM and CDR2 ANQGSEA. V lost 4 bases, J lost 8 bases, and 3 bases stayed unmatched. The CDR3 has 12 residues. The sample is drawn from a study of CD8 T cells in ankylosing spondylitis. Notes on the study in general: Past studies reported some motif variants in reactive arthritis synovial fluid and blood. One TCR beta motif, made up of under ten highly homologous variants, appeared characteristic of ankylosing spondylitis blood.

TCRdb used MiXCR to reprocess the 5' RACE reads, holding one entry per CDR3 protein. The table lists around 220,000 distinct CDR3 sequences, about 10% of them singletons. This chain uses TRBV29-1 with TRBJ2-1; 9 positions agree with TRBD1. This clonotype originated in a male donor with ankylosing spondylitis or in good health (not recorded which). Sequencing was done on a sample of blood, either unsorted or a sorted T cell fraction (not recorded which). The CDR3 reads CSVAYRGHEQFF. CDR3 coding DNA: TGCAGCGTTGCCTACAGGGGGCATGAGCAGTTCTTC.